The rows below give T cell receptor beta chains drawn from one sample of a study of response to subunit inactivated influenza vaccine. A single record per CDR3 protein comes from TCRdb applying MiXCR to the RT-PCR reads. The profile shows roughly 790,000 distinct CDR3 sequences, 21% of them singletons. Sequencing used PBMCs from blood, obtained about 5 days after vaccination. These receptors all stem from a man aged 50-60 years who received an inactivated influenza vaccine. Both conserved end residues are part of each CDR3. A D gene is named only where the DNA matches it firmly. Size is stated for part of the rows, as once, few or many counts, or as a class when the clone is expanded.

size,D,V,J,CDR3,DNA
-,-,TRBV7-8,TRBJ1-2,CASSISGTVYGYTF,TGTGCCAGCAGTATCTCCGGGACGGTCTATGGCTACACCTTC
-,-,TRBV4-3,TRBJ2-1,CASSSLLDNEQFF,TGCGCCAGCAGCTCGCTTCTTGACAATGAGCAGTTCTTC
many,TRBD2,TRBV25-1,TRBJ2-3,CASSEGSSGRGGDTQYF,TGTGCCAGCAGTGAAGGGTCTAGCGGGAGAGGCGGAGATACGCAGTATTTT
-,TRBD2,TRBV6-1,TRBJ2-1,CASRGKTSGGPLVGEQFF,TGTGCCAGCAGGGGAAAGACTAGCGGGGGGCCTCTCGTAGGTGAGCAGTTCTTC
-,TRBD2,TRBV6-2/TRBV6-3,TRBJ2-5,CASRPGLAGVETQYF,TGTGCCAGCCGTCCGGGGCTAGCGGGAGTTGAGACCCAGTACTTC
few,-,TRBV7-9,TRBJ2-7,CASSSVSPYEQYF,TGTGCCAGCAGCTCCGTCTCCCCCTACGAGCAGTACTTC
few,-,TRBV20-1,TRBJ2-1,CSARDRGAAMRNEQFF,TGCAGTGCTAGAGATCGAGGGGCCGCTATGAGGAATGAGCAGTTCTTC
few,TRBD2,TRBV6-1,TRBJ2-1,CASSQFGLGSMDEQFF,TGTGCCAGCAGTCAATTCGGACTAGGGTCAATGGATGAGCAGTTCTTC
-,-,TRBV3-1,TRBJ2-1,CASSLPTLNEQFF,TGTGCCAGCAGCCTACCTACTTTAAATGAGCAGTTCTTC
-,TRBD1,TRBV7-6,TRBJ1-6,CASSSTGGSSPLHF,TGTGCCAGCAGCTCGACAGGGGGCTCTTCACCCCTCCACTTT
-,TRBD2,TRBV7-7,TRBJ2-1,CASSYGLGVGNEQFF,TGTGCCAGCAGCTACGGACTAGGAGTTGGAAATGAGCAGTTCTTC
-,-,TRBV20-1,TRBJ2-5,CSARAPRQGILGETQYF,TGCAGTGCTAGAGCCCCCCGCCAGGGGATTTTGGGAGAGACCCAGTACTTC
-,-,TRBV3-1,TRBJ1-6,CATCQRGLRNSPLHF,TGTGCCACCTGCCAAAGGGGACTGCGAAATTCACCCCTCCACTTT
few,TRBD2,TRBV20-1,TRBJ2-1,CSARDLRGLAGVYEQFF,TGCAGTGCTAGAGATTTAAGGGGACTAGCGGGAGTGTATGAGCAGTTCTTC
-,TRBD1,TRBV3-1,TRBJ1-3,CASSGQGSGNTIYF,TGTGCCAGCAGCGGACAGGGCTCAGGAAACACCATATATTTT
few,TRBD2,TRBV15,TRBJ2-1,CATSRASGGINEQFF,TGTGCCACCAGCAGAGCGTCGGGGGGGATAAATGAGCAGTTCTTC
-,TRBD1,TRBV28,TRBJ2-7,CASSLPPTGAFSYEQYF,TGTGCCAGCAGTTTGCCCCCGACAGGGGCGTTCTCCTACGAGCAGTACTTC
few,-,TRBV19,TRBJ2-1,CASSTGPSYNEQFF,TGTGCCAGTAGTACCGGTCCCTCCTACAATGAGCAGTTCTTC
few,-,TRBV18,TRBJ2-4,CASSRAITGINIQYF,TGTGCCAGCTCACGGGCGATAACAGGAATAAACATTCAGTACTTC
few,-,TRBV5-6,TRBJ2-3,CASSSWGDTSTDTQYF,TGTGCCAGCAGCTCCTGGGGGGACACGAGCACAGATACGCAGTATTTT
few,-,TRBV21-1,TRBJ2-7,CASREAAGTYEQYF,TGTGCCAGCAGGGAGGCAGCAGGCACCTACGAGCAGTACTTC
-,-,TRBV2,TRBJ2-1,CASLQGGEQFF,TGTGCCAGCCTCCAAGGGGGTGAGCAGTTCTTC
few,-,TRBV15,TRBJ2-5,CATRDTEETQYF,TGTGCCACCAGGGATACGGAAGAGACCCAGTACTTC
many,TRBD1,TRBV9,TRBJ2-7,CASSVGDRGYEQYF,TGTGCCAGCAGCGTAGGGGACAGGGGGTACGAGCAGTACTTC
once,-,TRBV20-1,TRBJ2-5,CSASAGEVGETQYF,TGCAGTGCTAGTGCTGGGGAAGTAGGGGAGACCCAGTACTTC
-,TRBD2,TRBV28,TRBJ2-5,CASSSPGLAGGGETQYF,TGTGCCAGCAGTTCCCCGGGACTAGCGGGAGGGGGAGAGACCCAGTACTTC
few,TRBD1,TRBV20-1,TRBJ2-3,CSAPSGTGTTDTQYF,TGCAGTGCACCCTCCGGGACAGGGACCACAGATACGCAGTATTTT
few,-,TRBV18,TRBJ1-1,CASSPSPDTEAFF,TGTGCCAGCTCACCAAGTCCGGACACTGAAGCTTTCTTT
-,TRBD1,TRBV7-9,TRBJ1-6,CASSLRGQDNSPLHF,TGTGCCAGCAGCTTGAGGGGACAGGATAATTCACCCCTCCACTTT
many,-,TRBV12-3/TRBV12-4,TRBJ2-3,CASSQARTPKSDTQYF,TGTGCCAGCAGTCAAGCTAGGACCCCAAAGTCAGATACGCAGTATTTT
-,-,TRBV25-1,TRBJ2-7,CASSERHSPYEQYF,TGTGCCAGCAGTGAAAGGCACAGCCCCTACGAGCAGTACTTC
-,-,TRBV28,TRBJ2-3,CASSLGRSGTDTQYF,TGTGCCAGCAGTTTAGGCCGGAGCGGCACAGATACGCAGTATTTT
few,-,TRBV4-3,TRBJ1-1,CASSQVLGAQAFF,TGCGCCAGCAGCCAAGTTTTAGGGGCCCAAGCTTTCTTT
-,TRBD1,TRBV5-1,TRBJ2-7,CASSLVSGGDEQYF,TGCGCCAGCAGCTTGGTGTCAGGGGGAGACGAGCAGTACTTC
-,-,TRBV29-1,TRBJ2-3,CSVEDFAGKPDTQYF,TGCAGCGTTGAAGATTTTGCGGGGAAACCAGATACGCAGTATTTT
-,-,TRBV12-3/TRBV12-4,TRBJ2-1,CASSLLAGSTYNEQFF,TGTGCCAGCAGTTTGTTAGCCGGTTCTACCTACAATGAGCAGTTCTTC
few,-,TRBV7-8,TRBJ2-1,CASSSRRGYGYNEQFF,TGTGCCAGCAGCTCCCGCCGGGGTTACGGCTACAATGAGCAGTTCTTC
-,-,TRBV19,TRBJ2-7,CASSIAGAPYEQYF,TGTGCCAGTAGTATCGCGGGGGCACCCTACGAGCAGTACTTC
-,-,TRBV20-1,TRBJ2-1,CSARDLRDTPVNEQFF,TGCAGTGCTAGAGACCTCCGGGACACCCCTGTCAATGAGCAGTTCTTC
-,-,TRBV6-5,TRBJ2-5,CASSLRGAEETQYF,TGTGCCAGCAGTTTGAGGGGGGCGGAAGAGACCCAGTACTTC
few,-,TRBV20-1,TRBJ2-2,CSARAGRSTGELFF,TGCAGTGCTCGGGCAGGGAGGTCCACCGGGGAGCTGTTTTTT